The 30 T cell receptor beta chains presented below share a single source sample, sequenced in a study of CD8 T cells in Susac syndrome. Random hexamers were used to reverse transcribe the RNA input (roughly 0.5 to 1 ug). TCRdb passed the immunoSEQ multiplex PCR reads through MiXCR, listing each CDR3 protein once. In the table there are some 180,000 distinct CDR3 sequences, about 95% of which are singletons. Sequencing was done on a sample of CD4+ T cells from PBMCs. The receptor set was obtained from a human donor in good health.

J is TRBJ2-1 and V is TRBV30, with D perhaps TRBD2 (5 bases). CDR3 length: 13 amino acids. Germline lookup yields CDR1 GTSNPN and CDR2 SVGIG (reference sequence). V was pared by 7 bases and J by 3 bases, with 13 bases between. CDR3 residues: CASLEGRYNEQFF. DNA for the CDR3: TGTGCCTCCCTAGAGGGCCGCTACAATGAGCAGTTCTTC.

CDR3 bases: TGTGCCAGCAGCTCACGACTAGCGGGCGGGCGGTTGGATGAGCAGTTCTTC. Its protein product is CASSSRLAGGRLDEQFF. The rearrangement links TRBV7-9 to TRBJ2-1, with 10 bases fitting TRBD2. Trimming cost V 4 bases and J 8 bases; bases outside gene matches: 14. This CDR3 contains 17 residues. In germline, CDR1 is SEHNR, CDR2 FQNEAQ (reference sequence).

This clonotype was seen just once. The CDR3: CATNTLEQYF. CDR3 bases: TGTGCCACCAACACCCTCGAGCAGTACTTC. The rearrangement links TRBV15 to TRBJ2-7; D remains ambiguous. CDR3 length equals 10 residues. Trimming pared 7 bases from V and 6 bases from J, leaving 7 bases between. Germline V CDR1 and CDR2: LNHNV, YYDKDF (reference sequence).

V usage is TRBV20-1 and J usage is TRBJ2-3; 9 positions match TRBD2. Trimming took 5 bases from V and 4 from J; bases not matched to a gene: 16. CDR3 length equals 17 residues. The germline CDR1 and CDR2 sequences are DFQATT and SNEGSKA (reference sequence). The DNA of the CDR3 is TGCAGTGCTGGGCTCCTAGCGGGAACCGGTCTCCCAGATACGCAGTATTTT. This codes for CSAGLLAGTGLPDTQYF.

This chain uses TRBV15 with TRBJ2-1, with TRBD2 identical over 9 bases. The germline V gene encodes CDR1 LNHNV and CDR2 YYDKDF (reference sequence). J lost 5 bases, V lost 1 base, and 3 bases had no gene match. The CDR3 length is 15 residues. For the CDR3, the DNA is TGTGCCACCAGCAGAGTGCTAGCGGGACACAATGAGCAGTTCTTC. This encodes CATSRVLAGHNEQFF. The full variable domain, its missing parts supplied by reference TRBV15 and TRBJ2-1, is DAMVIQNPRYQVTQFGKPVTLSCSQTLNHNVMYWYQQKSSQAPKLLFHYYDKDFNNEADTPDNFQSRRPNTSFCFLDIRSPGLGDTAMYLCATSRVLAGHNEQFFGPGTRLTVL.

The chain carries TRBV15 and TRBJ2-2; D gene ambiguous. The CDR3 extends over 13 amino acids. The V and J ends lost 0 bases and 6 bases respectively, with 5 bases between them. Germline-derived CDR1 and CDR2 are LNHNV and YYDKDF (reference sequence). The CDR3 reads CATSRDLAGELFF. The CDR3, as DNA: TGTGCCACCAGCAGAGATCTGGCCGGGGAGCTGTTTTTT.

The chain is built from TRBV6-4 and TRBJ2-1; a weak D match, TRBD2 (5 bases). The CDR3 spans 15 residues. The germline V gene encodes CDR1 MRHNA and CDR2 SNTAGT. With 3 bases removed from V and 0 bases from J, the gap between germline ends came to 9 bases. CDR3 nucleotides: TGTGCCAGCAGTGAGGACTTTAACTCCTACAATGAGCAGTTCTTC. Protein sequence: CASSEDFNSYNEQFF.

V usage is TRBV6-4 and J usage is TRBJ2-3; TRBD2 matches 7 bases. With V trimmed by 8 bases and J by 9 bases, 11 bases remained unmatched. Germline lookup yields CDR1 MRHNA and CDR2 SNTAGT. The CDR3 extends over 13 amino acids. CDR3 nucleotide sequence: TGTGCCAGCTCAGAAGCGACTAGCCTGACGCAGTATTTT. As protein: CASSEATSLTQYF.

This clonotype occurred once. This rearrangement joins TRBV5-4 to TRBJ2-1; D might be TRBD1 (5 bases). This CDR3 is built from 16 residues. CDR1 and CDR2 from the germline V gene are SGHNT and YYREEE (reference sequence). Trimming removed 4 bases from V and 7 bases from J, with 21 bases in between. For the CDR3, the DNA is TGTGCCAGCAGCCCCTGGAATTCGGCAGGGTTGAATGAGCAGTTCTTC. It specifies CASSPWNSAGLNEQFF.

The chain employs TRBV29-1 and TRBJ2-2, with D unresolved. Trimming removed 7 bases from V and 4 bases from J, with 10 bases in between. This CDR3 is 12 amino acids long. CDR1 is SQVTM, CDR2 ANQGSEA, per germline. CDR3 sequence (DNA): TGCAGCGGAGCCCGAGGCACCGGGGAGCTGTTTTTT. Translation gives CSGARGTGELFF.

The chain joins TRBV29-1 to TRBJ2-5, with 8 bases identical to TRBD1. The CDR3 is 14 amino acids. Germline CDR1 reads SQVTM; CDR2 reads ANQGSEA. The ends lost 7 bases at V and 5 bases at J; junction bases unmatched: 12. CDR3 sequence: CSARTGSSLETQYF. The CDR3 DNA reads as TGCAGCGCCCGGACAGGGTCTTCTCTTGAGACCCAGTACTTC.

The chain carries TRBV4-3 and TRBJ1-6, with no clear D. The CDR3 runs to 13 residues. CDR1 is LGHNA and CDR2 is YSLEER in the germline V gene. The V gene lost 1 base and the J gene lost 6 bases, with 4 bases spanning the gap. As DNA, the CDR3 is TGCGCCAGCAGCCAAGGGGGTAATTCACCCCTCCACTTT. Translated: CASSQGGNSPLHF.

A single count supports this clonotype. The chain combines TRBV20-1 with TRBJ2-7; 7 bases are a match to TRBD1. J was trimmed by 0 bases and V by 3 bases; bases with no gene match: 8. Germline assignment: CDR1 DFQATT and CDR2 SNEGSKA (reference sequence). CDR3 length equals 15 residues. CDR3 in DNA: TGCAGTGCTAGGATCATCCGGACAGGCTCCTACGAGCAGTACTTC. Amino acids: CSARIIRTGSYEQYF.

This clonotype came up once. The rearrangement joins TRBV29-1 to TRBJ2-2; D is undetermined. The V gene's germline CDR1 is SQVTM and CDR2 ANQGSEA. Trimming removed 4 bases at V and 0 bases at J, with 6 bases between. The CDR3 covers 13 residues. CDR3 region: CSVALTNTGELFF. The CDR3 DNA is TGCAGCGTTGCACTTACGAACACCGGGGAGCTGTTTTTT.

This clonotype was counted a single time. One junction end does not reproduce the germline sequence, and a read error may be involved. J is TRBJ1-1 and V is TRBV29-1; D is unresolved. The CDR3 spans 11 residues. From germline, CDR1 is SQVTM and CDR2 ANQGSEA. The CDR3 sequence: CSVDVKTEAFF. The CDR3 DNA sequence: TGCAGCGTTGACGTGAAAACTGAAGCTTTCTTT.

The chain combines TRBV30 with TRBJ2-1; possible D gene TRBD2, 5 bases. The germline gives CDR1 GTSNPN, CDR2 SVGIG (reference sequence). This CDR3 is 14 amino acids long. Between the trimmed V and J ends, which lost 3 bases and 0 bases, there was a span of 9 bases. The CDR3 loop reads CAWSAGSSYNEQFF. The CDR3 DNA sequence: TGTGCCTGGAGCGCTGGGAGCTCCTACAATGAGCAGTTCTTC. The full variable domain, its missing parts supplied by reference TRBV30 and TRBJ2-1, is SQTIHQWPATLVQPVGSPLSLECTVEGTSNPNLYWYRQAAGRGLQLLFYSVGIGQISSEVPQNLSASRPQDRQFILSSKKLLLSDSGFYLCAWSAGSSYNEQFFGPGTRLTVL.

This chain links TRBV15 with TRBJ2-1; D is unclear. This CDR3 spans 11 amino acids. Per germline, CDR1 LNHNV and CDR2 YYDKDF (reference sequence). The ends were cut back, 4 bases at V and 5 bases at J, with 3 bases in the middle. CDR3 protein: CATSIHNEQFF. Here the CDR3 DNA reads TGTGCCACCAGCATCCACAATGAGCAGTTCTTC.

The chain is built from TRBV4-3 and TRBJ2-7; D possibly matches TRBD1 or TRBD2 (5 bases each). The CDR3 loop spans 14 amino acids. Germline CDR1 reads LGHNA; CDR2 reads YSLEER. V was clipped by 2 bases and J by 1 base, with 9 bases between them. CDR3 in amino acids: CASSQTRGSYEQYF. The CDR3 coding sequence is TGCGCCAGCAGCCAAACGAGGGGTTCCTACGAGCAGTACTTC.

The chain has TRBV4-3 and TRBJ1-5; maybe TRBD1 (5 bases). V dropped 0 bases and J dropped 2 bases, with 8 bases sitting between them. The germline V gene has CDR1 LGHNA and CDR2 YSLEER. The CDR3 contains 15 residues. This CDR3 reads CASSQEGRGNQPQHF. In nucleotides, the CDR3 is TGCGCCAGCAGCCAAGAGGGCAGGGGCAATCAGCCCCAGCATTTT.

This chain joins TRBV20-1 and TRBJ2-6; D remains unclear. Germline V gives CDR1 DFQATT, CDR2 SNEGSKA (reference sequence). There are 14 residues in the CDR3. V lost 5 bases to trimming and J lost 0 bases, with 8 bases between them. The DNA of the CDR3 is TGCAGTGCTCCCCAATTCTCTGGGGCCAACGTCCTGACTTTC. It yields the protein CSAPQFSGANVLTF.

The V call is TRBV12-3 or TRBV12-4, the J call TRBJ2-1; D is tentatively TRBD1 or TRBD2 (5 bases each). Trimming removed 3 bases at V and 8 bases at J, with 11 bases between. There are 13 residues in the CDR3. The CDR3 region is CASSFLRGDEQFF. DNA for the CDR3: TGTGCCAGCAGTTTTCTCCGAGGGGATGAGCAGTTCTTC.

The chain links TRBV20-1 to TRBJ2-7, with 10 bases fitting TRBD1. The J segment lost 4 bases and the V segment lost 6 bases, leaving 6 bases of the junction unmatched. Germline CDR1 is DFQATT and CDR2 is SNEGSKA (reference sequence). The CDR3 is made up of 13 amino acids. The CDR3 nucleotides read TGCAGTGCCCCGGGACAGGGGTTATACGAGCAGTACTTC. Translated, it gives CSAPGQGLYEQYF.

V gene TRBV12-3 or TRBV12-4 combines with J gene TRBJ2-7; weak D call: TRBD2 (5 bases). The V end was cut by 5 bases, the J end by 1 base, with 18 bases between. This CDR3 has 16 residues. In DNA form, the CDR3 reads TGTGCCAGCAGTCCCGGGATGTGGGGTTTTTCCTACGAGCAGTACTTC. It specifies CASSPGMWGFSYEQYF.

The chain combines TRBV12-3 or TRBV12-4 with TRBJ2-1; D uncertain. The V end was cut by 5 bases, the J end by 0 bases, with 8 bases between. The CDR3 runs 14 residues. CDR3: CASSRESSYNEQFF. The CDR3 DNA reads as TGTGCCAGCAGTCGTGAGAGCTCCTACAATGAGCAGTTCTTC.

The gene calls are TRBV28 and TRBJ1-1, with 9 bases identical to TRBD1. Germline assignment: CDR1 MDHEN and CDR2 SYDVKM. CDR3 length: 19 amino acids. The J segment lost 0 bases and the V segment lost 3 bases, leaving 14 bases of the junction unmatched. CDR3 loop: CASSFPRDRVTGMNTEAFF. CDR3 nucleotide sequence: TGTGCCAGCAGTTTCCCTCGGGACAGGGTGACCGGGATGAACACTGAAGCTTTCTTT.

The chain is built from TRBV20-1 and TRBJ2-1; 8 bases fit TRBD2. The germline CDR1 and CDR2 sequences are DFQATT and SNEGSKA (reference sequence). The trim removed 6 bases at V and 6 bases at J, leaving 7 bases unmatched. The CDR3 runs to 13 residues. In DNA, the CDR3 is TGCAGTGCCCACCGGACTAGCCCCAATGAGCAGTTCTTC. This translates into CSAHRTSPNEQFF.

The CDR3 coding sequence is TGCAGTGCTAGAGGAGACGGGGTGAAGGTCAAAAACATTCAGTACTTC. This codes for CSARGDGVKVKNIQYF. The V call is TRBV20-1, the J call TRBJ2-4; tentatively, D is TRBD2 (5 bases). Trimming cost V 1 base and J 3 bases, with 16 bases left between them. Germline V CDR1 and CDR2: DFQATT, SNEGSKA (reference sequence). The CDR3 has 16 residues.

The V call is TRBV5-1, the J call TRBJ1-4; 7 bases align to TRBD1. CDR3 size: 16 residues. After removal of 4 bases from V and 5 bases from J, the junction contained 11 bases not matched to a gene. Germline CDR1 reads SGHRS; CDR2 reads YFSETQ. The CDR3 loop reads CASSREPTGTNEKLFF. Here the CDR3 DNA reads TGCGCCAGCAGCAGAGAGCCGACAGGGACGAATGAAAAACTGTTTTTT.

The chain is built from TRBV3-1 and TRBJ2-5; 7 bases match TRBD2. Trimming cost V 0 bases and J 3 bases; bases outside gene matches: 7. This CDR3 has 16 amino acids. The germline V gene has CDR1 LGHDT and CDR2 YNNKEL (reference sequence). The CDR3 DNA follows: TGTGCCAGCAGCCAAGATGGAGCGGGATTAAAAGAGACCCAGTACTTC. Translated, it gives CASSQDGAGLKETQYF.

The chain recombines TRBV20-1 with TRBJ1-2, with a tentative D call TRBD1 (5 bases). Germline lookup yields CDR1 DFQATT and CDR2 SNEGSKA (reference sequence). This CDR3 region has 15 residues. With 6 bases removed from V and 5 bases from J, the gap between germline ends came to 22 bases. CDR3 sequence: CSAAQFGGSSYGYTF. The DNA for the CDR3 is TGCAGTGCCGCACAATTTGGGGGTAGTTCTTATGGCTACACCTTC.